Here is one T cell receptor (beta chain) with its context. The antigen is not known. This entry comes from a study of cytomegalovirus exposure and HLA in healthy donors. Study details: Most genotyped donors, 75% to 85% of about 400, had Caucasian-associated genetic ancestry.

Study-wide results and limits: Later on, analysis showed that most CMV-associated TCR beta chains appeared to be HLA-restricted. The authors confirmed in vitro that a few CMV-associated chains were specific for CMV antigens. Reported findings show TCR beta sequences accurately forecast HLA-A and HLA-B alleles in most subjects.

The V gene end was trimmed by 6 bases and the J gene end by 12 bases; junction bases not matched to a gene: 11. The CDR3 is made up of 14 amino acids. Germline V lookup: CDR1 MDHEN, CDR2 SYDVKM. The PCR made use of 60 Vbeta and 13 Jbeta primers. Clones were sequenced by immunoSEQ multiplex PCR, and TCRdb holds only the in-frame ones, with some missing. The sample shows around 120,000 clones, 70% to 85% of them seen only once. The V call is TRBV28, the J call TRBJ1-6, with 7 bases lining up with TRBD1. This sequence was found in a woman aged 55 to 70 in good health and CMV-seropositive. The source material was PBMCs. CDR3 in DNA: TGTGCCAGCAGCCTCCAGGGGGAAAGGATACCCCTCCACTTT. It encodes CASSLQGERIPLHF. Filled out from reference TRBV28 and TRBJ1-6, the complete variable domain reads DVKVTQSSRYLVKRTGEKVFLECVQDMDHENMFWYRQDPGLGLRLIYFSYDVKMKEKGDIPEGYSVSREKKERFSLILESASTNQTSMYLCASSLQGERIPLHFGNGTRLTVT.